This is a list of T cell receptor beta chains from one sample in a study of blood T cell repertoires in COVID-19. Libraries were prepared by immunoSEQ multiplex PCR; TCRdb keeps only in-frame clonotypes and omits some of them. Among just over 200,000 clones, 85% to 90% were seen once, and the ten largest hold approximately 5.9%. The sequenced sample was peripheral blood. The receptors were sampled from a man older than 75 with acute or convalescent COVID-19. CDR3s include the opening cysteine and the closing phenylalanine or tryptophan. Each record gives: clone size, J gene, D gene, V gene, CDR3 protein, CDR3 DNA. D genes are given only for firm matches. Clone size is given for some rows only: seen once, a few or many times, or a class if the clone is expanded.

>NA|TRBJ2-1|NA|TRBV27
CASSLLLAGSNEQFF
TGTGCCAGCAGTCTTCTCCTGGCCGGGTCCAATGAGCAGTTCTTC
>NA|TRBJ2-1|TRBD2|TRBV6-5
CASRLAGGPHNEQFF
TGTGCCAGCAGACTAGCGGGAGGACCACACAATGAGCAGTTCTTC
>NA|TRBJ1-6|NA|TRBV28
CASTNGGDLNSPLHF
TGTGCCAGCACAAACGGGGGGGACCTTAATTCACCCCTCCACTTT
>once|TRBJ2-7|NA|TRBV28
CASSPAVYEQYF
TGTGCCAGCAGTCCCGCAGTGTACGAGCAGTACTTC
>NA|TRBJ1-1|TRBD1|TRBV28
CASSQRGRWTEAFF
TGTGCCAGCAGCCAAAGGGGGCGATGGACTGAAGCTTTCTTT
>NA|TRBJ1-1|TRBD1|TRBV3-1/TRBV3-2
CASSQAGTGDTEAFF
TGTGCCAGCAGCCAAGCCGGGACAGGGGACACTGAAGCTTTCTTT
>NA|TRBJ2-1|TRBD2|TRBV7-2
CASSLTSGYNEQFF
TGTGCCAGCAGCTTAACTAGCGGGTACAATGAGCAGTTCTTC
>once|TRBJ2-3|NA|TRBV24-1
CATSNPNLDTQYF
TGTGCCACCAGCAACCCTAACCTAGATACGCAGTATTTT
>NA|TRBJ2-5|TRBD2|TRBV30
CAWSVLSGRETQYF
TGTGCCTGGAGTGTACTTAGCGGGAGAGAGACCCAGTACTTC
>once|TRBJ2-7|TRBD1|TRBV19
CASSTRGTGGYEQYF
TGTGCCAGTAGTACACGGGGGACAGGGGGCTACGAGCAGTACTTC
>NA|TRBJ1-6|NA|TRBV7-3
CASSLFPNNSPLHF
TGTGCCAGCAGCTTATTCCCAAATAATTCACCCCTCCACTTT
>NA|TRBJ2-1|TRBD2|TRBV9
CASSVAGLAPNEQFF
TGTGCCAGCAGCGTAGCCGGACTAGCGCCTAATGAGCAGTTCTTC
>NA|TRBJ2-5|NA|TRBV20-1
CSAGFQETQYF
TGCAGTGCCGGGTTCCAAGAGACCCAGTACTTC
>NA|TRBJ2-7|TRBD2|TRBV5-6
CASSPLAGASTYEQYF
TGTGCCAGCAGCCCCCTAGCGGGAGCCTCGACCTACGAGCAGTACTTC
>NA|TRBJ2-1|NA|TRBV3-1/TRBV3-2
CASSQDSSLSSYNEQFF
TGTGCCAGCAGCCAAGACTCGAGCCTGAGCTCCTACAATGAGCAGTTCTTC
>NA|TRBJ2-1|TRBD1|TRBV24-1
CATSDLGQGQFF
TGTGCCACCAGTGATTTGGGACAGGGGCAGTTCTTC
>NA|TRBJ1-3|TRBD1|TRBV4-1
CASSLTAGTGGSGNTIYF
TGCGCCAGCAGCCTCACAGCCGGGACAGGGGGCTCTGGAAACACCATATATTTT
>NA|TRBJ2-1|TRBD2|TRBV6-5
CASSYSWLADNEQFF
TGTGCCAGCAGTTACTCTTGGCTAGCGGACAATGAGCAGTTCTTC
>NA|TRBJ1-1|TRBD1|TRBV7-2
CASSLVGTGSGYTEAFF
TGTGCCAGCAGCTTAGTAGGGACAGGAAGCGGTTACACTGAAGCTTTCTTT
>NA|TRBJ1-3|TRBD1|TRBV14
CASSGGQGLGNTIYF
TGTGCCAGCAGCGGGGGACAGGGACTTGGAAACACCATATATTTT
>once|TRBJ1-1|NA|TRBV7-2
CASSPMTAQYTEAFF
TGTGCCAGCAGCCCTATGACAGCCCAGTACACTGAAGCTTTCTTT
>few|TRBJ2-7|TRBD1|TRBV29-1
CSVEAGGPYEQYF
TGCAGCGTTGAGGCAGGGGGTCCATACGAGCAGTACTTC
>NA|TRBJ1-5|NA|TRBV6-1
CASSEGFVEIGQPQHF
TGTGCCAGCAGTGAAGGGTTTGTGGAGATCGGGCAGCCCCAGCATTTT
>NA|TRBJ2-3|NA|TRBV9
CASSVEPLLTDTQYF
TGTGCCAGCAGCGTAGAGCCCCTTCTCACAGATACGCAGTATTTT